The 26 T cell receptor beta chains reported below all come from one sample, sequenced in a study of CD8 T cells in Susac syndrome. Random hexamers were used to reverse transcribe an amount of about 0.45 to 1 ug RNA. TCRdb called the immunoSEQ multiplex PCR reads again in MiXCR, with one record for every CDR3 protein. The sample has fewer than 350,000 distinct CDR3 sequences, 65% to 90% seen once. Sequencing used CD8+ T cells from PBMCs. The source of these receptors is a human donor with multiple sclerosis.

The V and J genes are TRBV20-1 and TRBJ2-2, with TRBD2 as a possible D gene (6 bases). This CDR3 spans 17 amino acids. Germline V gene data show CDR1 as DFQATT and CDR2 as SNEGSKA (reference sequence). V lost 3 bases and J lost 1, with 18 bases in between. Here the CDR3 DNA reads TGCAGTGCTAGGGATGAAGAGGTAGCGGTGAACACCGGGGAGCTGTTTTTT. This codes for CSARDEEVAVNTGELFF.

The chain has TRBV6-5 and TRBJ2-1; D is unclear. The germline V and J ends were trimmed by 2 bases and 8 bases, with 10 bases remaining between them. The CDR3 sequence is 13 residues long. CDR1 is MNHEY, CDR2 SVGAGI, per germline. CDR3 sequence: CASSYGDADEQFF. The CDR3 nucleotides read TGTGCCAGCAGTTACGGGGATGCGGATGAGCAGTTCTTC.

V gene TRBV19 combines with J gene TRBJ1-1; 9 nucleotides match TRBD1. Germline-derived CDR1 and CDR2 are LNHDA and SQIVND (reference sequence). The CDR3 loop spans 14 amino acids. V trimming: 2 bases; J trimming: 9 bases; junction bases outside the gene matches: 7. The CDR3 loop reads CASSIRDRARKAFF. CDR3 sequence (DNA): TGTGCCAGTAGTATAAGGGACAGGGCCCGAAAAGCTTTCTTT.

The rearrangement links TRBV5-6 to TRBJ2-1; D tentatively reads TRBD1 or TRBD2 (5 bases each). Germline V gene lookup returns CDR1 SGHDT and CDR2 YYEEEE. This CDR3 contains 17 residues. The V gene lost 0 bases and the J gene lost 1 base, with 14 bases spanning the gap. CDR3 nucleotides: TGTGCCAGCAGCTTGGCCCTACGGGACCGATCCTACAATGAGCAGTTCTTC. Protein product: CASSLALRDRSYNEQFF.

The V and J genes are TRBV27 and TRBJ1-1; D gene ambiguous. Trimming took off 6 bases at V and 3 bases at J, with 14 bases between the two ends. The CDR3 extends over 14 amino acids. Germline V gene data show CDR1 as MNHEY and CDR2 as SMNVEV (reference sequence). The CDR3 DNA reads as TGTGCCAGCAGCCTCGGGCGGGCAGACACTGAAGCTTTCTTT. Translating it yields CASSLGRADTEAFF.

The rearrangement links TRBV7-6 to TRBJ2-3; D is ambiguous. The germline V gene has CDR1 SGHVS and CDR2 FNYEAQ. Trimming shortened V by 0 bases and J by 4 bases, and 11 bases separated the two germline ends. The CDR3 runs to 15 residues. The CDR3 region has the DNA TGTGCCAGCAGCTTAGCGGTGGCAGCCCCAGATACGCAGTATTTT. This sequence encodes CASSLAVAAPDTQYF.

This chain connects TRBV27 to TRBJ2-7, with 9 bases that match TRBD1. The germline V gene has CDR1 MNHEY and CDR2 SMNVEV (reference sequence). V lost 1 base and J lost 6; bases outside the gene matches: 4. The CDR3 spans 14 residues. The CDR3 region is CASSLWGTGSEQYF. The DNA of the CDR3 is TGTGCCAGCAGTTTATGGGGGACAGGGAGCGAGCAGTACTTC.

The CDR3 region has the DNA TGTGCCAGCAAACGAGGCCAAAATCAGCCCCAGCATTTT. Encoded protein: CASKRGQNQPQHF. The J gene is TRBJ1-5, the V gene TRBV2; D gene unclear. The CDR3 is made up of 13 amino acids. Trimming shortened V by 7 bases and J by 4 bases, and 11 bases separated the two germline ends. Germline lookup yields CDR1 SNHLY and CDR2 FYNNEI. Drawing the rest from reference TRBV2 and TRBJ1-5, the complete variable domain is EPEVTQTPSHQVTQMGQEVILRCVPISNHLYFYWYRQILGQKVEFLVSFYNNEISEKSEIFDDQFSVERPDGSNFTLKIRSTKLEDSAMYFCASKRGQNQPQHFGDGTRLSIL.

The rearrangement joins TRBV7-9 to TRBJ2-1; 9 bases map to TRBD2. The CDR3 spans 17 residues. CDR1 and CDR2 (germline): SEHNR, FQNEAQ (reference sequence). Trimming removed 4 bases from V and 0 bases from J; junction bases left unmatched: 7. The CDR3 bases are TGTGCCAGCAGCTCCAGGGGTAGCGGGGGCTCCTACAATGAGCAGTTCTTC. Amino acids: CASSSRGSGGSYNEQFF.

This chain links TRBV7-2 with TRBJ2-7; weak D call: TRBD2 (5 bases). The germline V and J ends were trimmed by 2 bases and 5 bases, with 16 bases remaining between them. The CDR3 has 15 amino acids. Germline V gene data show CDR1 as SGHTA and CDR2 as FQGNSA. CDR3 in amino acids: CASSLLHGIGNEQYF. The CDR3 DNA reads TGTGCCAGCAGCTTACTCCACGGAATCGGGAACGAGCAGTACTTC.

This clonotype appeared a few times. The V gene is TRBV28, the J gene TRBJ2-7, with TRBD1 as a possible D gene (6 bases). V lost 5 bases to trimming and J lost 5 bases, with 16 bases between them. The CDR3 runs 14 residues. Germline V gene lookup returns CDR1 MDHEN and CDR2 SYDVKM. CDR3 DNA: TGTGCCAGCAGTCAAACAGGGTCCAGCGACGAGCAGTACTTC. Translating it yields CASSQTGSSDEQYF.

The CDR3 loop reads CASSATTGDPNYGYTF. The CDR3 DNA reads as TGTGCCAGCAGCGCAACTACAGGGGACCCCAACTATGGCTACACCTTC. The V call is TRBV16, the J call TRBJ1-2, with TRBD1 identical over 7 bases. Germline trimming cut 5 bases from V and 2 bases from J; bases unmatched to any gene: 11. The CDR3 contains 16 residues. CDR1 KGHSY and CDR2 FQNENV come from the germline V gene.

The chain couples TRBV4-3 to TRBJ1-5; D is possibly TRBD1 (6 bases). The germline V gene encodes CDR1 LGHNA and CDR2 YSLEER. The length of the CDR3 is 15 residues. With 3 bases removed from V and 4 bases from J, the gap between germline ends came to 13 bases. The CDR3 coding sequence is TGCGCCAGCAGCCAGGTGCTAGGGGGTAATCAGCCCCAGCATTTT. It encodes CASSQVLGGNQPQHF.

The chain joins TRBV30 to TRBJ2-2; the D gene is possibly TRBD1 (5 bases). CDR3 length: 14 amino acids. CDR1 is GTSNPN and CDR2 is SVGIG in the germline V gene (reference sequence). Trimming cost V 1 base and J 7 bases, with 13 bases left between them. The CDR3 DNA is TGTGCCTGGAGTGGACCGCTAACAGGCGGGGAGCTGTTTTTT. Protein product: CAWSGPLTGGELFF.

Written as DNA, the CDR3 is TGTGCCAGCAGTTTCCTCAGTCTTTATGGGAGCAATCAGCCCCAGCATTTT. The encoded protein is CASSFLSLYGSNQPQHF. The genes are TRBV28 and TRBJ1-5; D is ambiguous. Trimming removed 3 bases at V and 1 base at J, with 16 bases between. The germline V gene encodes CDR1 MDHEN and CDR2 SYDVKM. This CDR3 region has 17 residues.

This clonotype was observed once. CDR3 sequence reads: CASSIWERGATEAFF. The CDR3 bases are TGTGCCAGTAGTATATGGGAGCGGGGGGCTACTGAAGCTTTCTTT. V is TRBV19 and J is TRBJ1-1, with D possibly TRBD1 on 6 matching bases. The CDR3 loop spans 15 amino acids. The germline CDR1 and CDR2 sequences are LNHDA and SQIVND (reference sequence). V was pared by 2 bases and J by 5 bases, with 15 bases between.

The chain's CDR3 is CASSLKTQAYEQYF. CDR3 nucleotides: TGCGCCAGCAGCCTTAAGACCCAGGCTTACGAGCAGTACTTC. J is TRBJ2-7 and V is TRBV4-1; D is ambiguous. Germline V gene data show CDR1 as MGHRA and CDR2 as YSYEKL. The CDR3 covers 14 residues. V dropped 4 bases and J dropped 4 bases, with 14 bases sitting between them.

CDR3 sequence reads: CSARWGESNQPQHF. The CDR3 nucleotides are TGCAGTGCTAGGTGGGGGGAAAGCAATCAGCCCCAGCATTTT. The chain links TRBV20-1 to TRBJ1-5, with TRBD1 as a possible D gene (5 bases). Trimming stripped 3 bases from V and 1 base from J, with 10 bases between. The CDR3 has 14 residues. Per germline, CDR1 DFQATT and CDR2 SNEGSKA (reference sequence).

The genes are TRBV28 and TRBJ1-5, with D perhaps matching TRBD1 (5 bases). This CDR3 comprises 14 residues. The V gene lost 3 bases and the J gene lost 3 bases, with 9 bases spanning the gap. Per the germline V gene, CDR1 is MDHEN and CDR2 is SYDVKM. CDR3 sequence: CASSFGGDNQPQHF. CDR3 sequence (DNA): TGTGCCAGCAGTTTCGGGGGGGACAATCAGCCCCAGCATTTT.

The gene calls are TRBV7-8 and TRBJ2-2; D not certain. The germline V and J ends were trimmed by 1 base and 2 bases, with 8 bases remaining between them. The CDR3 consists of 15 residues. CDR1 is SGHVS and CDR2 is FQNEAQ in the germline V gene. The CDR3 nucleotides read TGTGCCAGCAGCTTAGGAGTTCCTAACACCGGGGAGCTGTTTTTT. Translated: CASSLGVPNTGELFF.

J is TRBJ2-2 and V is TRBV6-2 or TRBV6-3; D ambiguous. The V gene lost 7 bases and the J gene lost 2 bases, with 8 bases spanning the gap. Germline CDR1 reads MNHEY; CDR2 reads SVGEGT. The CDR3 is made up of 13 amino acids. This CDR3 is CASIYQNTGELFF. As DNA, the CDR3 is TGTGCCAGCATATACCAAAACACCGGGGAGCTGTTTTTT.

This clonotype turned up a few times. The V gene is TRBV5-4, the J gene TRBJ2-3, with TRBD1 identical over 10 bases. Germline values: CDR1 SGHNT, CDR2 YYREEE (reference sequence). The CDR3 consists of 15 residues. V shed 0 bases, J shed 5 bases, and the junction held 3 bases outside the gene matches. The CDR3 sequence is CASSLGTGGIDTQYF. In DNA, the CDR3 is TGTGCCAGCAGCTTGGGGACAGGGGGAATAGATACGCAGTATTTT.

This chain joins TRBV4-3 and TRBJ2-7; 13 bases fit TRBD2. The CDR3 is 15 amino acids. Germline V gives CDR1 LGHNA, CDR2 YSLEER. Trimming removed 1 base from V and 5 bases from J; junction bases left unmatched: 2. The CDR3 DNA follows: TGCGCCAGCAGCCAAGGACTAGCGGGAGGAGACGAGCAGTACTTC. Encoded protein: CASSQGLAGGDEQYF.

The rearrangement uses TRBV5-6 and TRBJ2-1; D perhaps matches TRBD1 (5 bases). The germline V gene has CDR1 SGHDT and CDR2 YYEEEE. V lost 0 bases and J 5 bases, leaving 12 bases between the germline ends. This CDR3 contains 15 residues. CDR3 DNA sequence: TGTGCCAGCAGCTTGGGCTGGCAGGGTAACAATGAGCAGTTCTTC. This translates into CASSLGWQGNNEQFF.

This chain links TRBV12-5 with TRBJ2-5; D might be TRBD1 or TRBD2, each matching 5 bases. Between the trimmed V and J ends, which lost 0 bases and 7 bases, there was a span of 18 bases. Germline V gene sequence: CDR1 LGHNT, CDR2 FRNRAP. The CDR3 is made up of 16 amino acids. CDR3 coding DNA: TGTGCTAGTGGTTTGGTAGTGGGACCCACCCCGGGGACCCAGTACTTC. It encodes CASGLVVGPTPGTQYF.

The rearrangement links TRBV23-1 to TRBJ1-4; 8 bases are shared with TRBD1. TRBV23-1 is annotated as an ORF whose role is uncertain. This CDR3 spans 15 amino acids. V trimming: 2 bases; J trimming: 8 bases; junction bases outside the gene matches: 7. CDR3 nucleotides: TGCGCCAGCAGTCAACAGGACAGGGTAGACGAAAAACTGTTTTTT. Encoded protein: CASSQQDRVDEKLFF.